The sample holds many counts of the clone carrying this T cell receptor beta chain. CDR1 is SGHAT, CDR2 FQNNGV, per germline. Trimming at V came to 5 bases and at J to 1 base, leaving 2 bases not matched to a gene. The CDR3 consists of 13 residues. This specimen belongs to a study of T-cell memory formation after mild COVID-19. One entry per CDR3 protein results from TCRdb running MiXCR on the 5' RACE reads. The table records fewer than 350,000 distinct CDR3 sequences, about 15% of them present only once. Material: PBMCs or a T cell subset sorted from them (not recorded which). The receptor comes from a man aged 18 to 30 who had mild COVID-19 (a few samples of this study predate the infection). Cell type and time point are not known. The chain uses TRBV11-2 and TRBJ2-7; 7 bases align to TRBD2. CDR3 in DNA: TGTGCCAGCAGCAGTAGCGGGTCCTACGAGCAGTACTTC. This codes for CASSSSGSYEQYF.